This T cell receptor (beta chain) comes out of a study of blood T cell repertoires in COVID-19. Study in general: The cDNA or gDNA used as material had been derived from T cells, B-cell-depleted T cells, or PBMCs.

Individuals drawn from about 26 US areas were about 18 to 90 years old. Cohort placement rested on clinical history that participants reported themselves. In the original workflow: Nucleated cell counts were estimated from reference gene primer amplification. This table comes from immunoSEQ multiplex PCR, and its TCRdb copy is limited to in-frame clones, with some not included. The V and J calls and clone size are taken from that table; D and trimming were inferred from the DNA. The profile shows approximately 200,000 clones, 87% of them singletons. The source of this sequence is a man aged 25-45 years who had recovered from COVID-19. Sequencing was done on a sample of PBMCs or T cells enriched from blood (not recorded which).

The CDR3 region has the DNA TGCGCCAGCCGAGGGACAGTGGCGGGCGGGGAGCTGTTTTTT. Translating it yields CASRGTVAGGELFF. The chain is built from TRBV23-1 and TRBJ2-2, with TRBD1 identical over 7 bases. TRBV23-1 is identified as an open reading frame with a role that is uncertain. This CDR3 has 14 amino acids. V lost 8 bases to trimming and J lost 7 bases; unmatched junction nucleotides: 10.